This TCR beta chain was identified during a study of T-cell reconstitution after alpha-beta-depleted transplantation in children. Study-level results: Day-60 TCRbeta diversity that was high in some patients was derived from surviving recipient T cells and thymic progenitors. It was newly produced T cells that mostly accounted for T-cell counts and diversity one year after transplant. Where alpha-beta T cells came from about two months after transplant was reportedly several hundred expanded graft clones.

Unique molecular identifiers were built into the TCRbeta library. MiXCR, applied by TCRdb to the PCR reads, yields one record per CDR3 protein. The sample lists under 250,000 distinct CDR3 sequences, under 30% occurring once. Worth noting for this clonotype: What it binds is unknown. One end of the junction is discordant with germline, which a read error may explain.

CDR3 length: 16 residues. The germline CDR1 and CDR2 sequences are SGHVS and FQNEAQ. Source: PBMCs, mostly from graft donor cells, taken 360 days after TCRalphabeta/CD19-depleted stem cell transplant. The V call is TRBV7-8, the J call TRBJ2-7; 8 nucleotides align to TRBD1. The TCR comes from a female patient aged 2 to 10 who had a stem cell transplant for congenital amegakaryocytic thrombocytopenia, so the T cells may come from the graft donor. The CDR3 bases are TGTGCCAGCAGCTTATTCTGGGACAGGCGCTCCTACGAGCAGTACTTT. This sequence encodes CASSLFWDRRSYEQYF.